The 26 T cell receptor beta chains below were found in one sample sequenced in a study of blood T cell repertoires in COVID-19. TCRdb keeps only in-frame clones here, not all; method: immunoSEQ multiplex PCR. The data contain approximately 240,000 clones, roughly 90% of them singletons. The sequencing sample was made of peripheral blood. These receptors all stem from a woman in her thirties or forties who had recovered from COVID-19.

The chain is built from TRBV7-9 and TRBJ1-5; the D gene is possibly TRBD1 (5 bases). V gave up 4 bases and J gave up 3 bases, with 10 bases separating them. The CDR3 has 14 amino acids. CDR1 is SEHNR and CDR2 is FQNEAQ in the germline V gene (reference sequence). The CDR3 reads CASSSSQDNQPQHF. The CDR3 DNA reads as TGTGCCAGCAGCTCGTCACAGGACAATCAGCCCCAGCATTTT.

The rearrangement joins TRBV6-5 to TRBJ2-4, with 8 positions matching TRBD2. The CDR3 has 16 amino acids. CDR1 is MNHEY, CDR2 SVGAGI, per germline. V shed 0 bases, J shed 1 base, and the junction held 2 bases outside the gene matches. CDR3 protein: CASSYSRGAAKNIQYF. CDR3 nucleotide sequence: TGTGCCAGCAGTTACTCGCGGGGGGCGGCCAAAAACATTCAGTACTTC.

The V and J genes are TRBV18 and TRBJ1-2; D gene unclear. The CDR3 is made up of 13 amino acids. V lost 2 bases, J lost 8 bases, and 12 bases lay in between. Germline CDR1 reads KGHSH; CDR2 reads LQKENI. The CDR3, as DNA: TGTGCCAGCTCACCAGAGGCAGATCGAGGCTACACCTTC. This gives the protein CASSPEADRGYTF.

V usage is TRBV7-3 and J usage is TRBJ2-7; 7 nucleotides align to TRBD1. V trimming: 2 bases; J trimming: 1 base; junction bases outside the gene matches: 5. Germline V lookup: CDR1 SGHTA, CDR2 FQGTGA. CDR3 length: 15 amino acids. This chain's CDR3 is CASSLEGRGSYEQYF. The CDR3, as DNA: TGTGCCAGCAGCTTAGAAGGCAGGGGGTCCTACGAGCAGTACTTC.

The chain recombines TRBV9 with TRBJ2-1; 12 nucleotides align to TRBD2. Losses at the gene ends were 3 bases for V and 8 bases for J; bases not matched to a gene: 3. Germline V gene data show CDR1 as SGDLS and CDR2 as YYNGEE. The CDR3 is 14 residues long. CDR3 sequence: CASSASGGGDEQFF. The CDR3 DNA reads TGTGCCAGCAGCGCTAGCGGGGGGGGCGATGAGCAGTTCTTC. Supplemented by reference TRBV9 and TRBJ2-1, the full variable domain reads DSGVTQTPKHLITATGQRVTLRCSPRSGDLSVYWYQQSLDQGLQFLIQYYNGEERAKGNILERFSAQQFPDLHSELNLSSLELGDSALYFCASSASGGGDEQFFGPGTRLTVL.

The V and J genes are TRBV4-3 and TRBJ2-3, with 7 bases that match TRBD1. This CDR3 has 15 residues. Germline V gives CDR1 LGHNA, CDR2 YSLEER. The V gene end was trimmed by 2 bases and the J gene end by 2 bases; junction bases not matched to a gene: 4. The DNA of the CDR3 is TGCGCCAGCAGCCAACTGACAGGGCCCACAGATACGCAGTATTTT. Translating it yields CASSQLTGPTDTQYF.

The gene calls are TRBV4-2 and TRBJ1-5; 9 bases line up with TRBD1. Germline CDR1 LGHNA, CDR2 YNFKEQ. This CDR3 comprises 14 residues. Losses at the gene ends were 6 bases for V and 7 bases for J; bases not matched to a gene: 7. CDR3 sequence reads: CASRSDRGVQPQHF. The CDR3 DNA sequence: TGTGCCAGCAGATCAGACAGGGGGGTCCAGCCCCAGCATTTT.

The J gene is TRBJ2-5, the V gene TRBV20-1; no definite D call. The germline gives CDR1 DFQATT, CDR2 SNEGSKA (reference sequence). Trimming shortened V by 3 bases and J by 2 bases, and 7 bases separated the two germline ends. This CDR3 region has 12 residues. As DNA, the CDR3 is TGCAGTGCTAGTAGTAGTCAAGAGACCCAGTACTTC. Encoded protein: CSASSSQETQYF.

The chain combines TRBV19 with TRBJ2-5; D might be TRBD1 (8 bases). V lost 1 base, J lost 5 bases, and 17 bases lay in between. This CDR3 comprises 16 residues. CDR1 and CDR2 (germline): LNHDA, SQIVND (reference sequence). CDR3 sequence: CASSIGTGRVQETQYF. In nucleotides, the CDR3 is TGTGCCAGTAGTATAGGGACAGGGAGGGTTCAGGAGACCCAGTACTTC.

Only a few counts were recorded for this clone. The genes are TRBV10-3 and TRBJ1-3; D unclear. CDR1 is ENHRY and CDR2 is SYGVKD in the germline V gene. The CDR3 has 11 amino acids. Trimming removed 8 bases at V and 4 bases at J, with 6 bases between. This CDR3 reads CAIGGGNTIYF. In DNA, the CDR3 is TGTGCCATCGGAGGAGGAAACACCATATATTTT.

The chain links TRBV11-2 to TRBJ1-4; TRBD1 agrees at 12 bases. CDR1 is SGHAT and CDR2 is FQNNGV in the germline V gene. V shed 5 bases, J shed 1 base, and the junction held 8 bases outside the gene matches. This CDR3 region has 18 residues. The CDR3 region is CASSPGTGGAGTNEKLFF. The DNA of the CDR3 is TGTGCCAGCAGCCCGGGGACAGGGGGCGCCGGAACTAATGAAAAACTGTTTTTT.

J is TRBJ1-3 and V is TRBV4-3; D is unclear. V dropped 2 bases and J dropped 4 bases, with 9 bases sitting between them. The V gene's germline CDR1 is LGHNA and CDR2 YSLEER. This CDR3 region has 14 residues. Here the CDR3 DNA reads TGCGCCAGCAGCCAAATAACGGGAGGAAACACCATATATTTT. This sequence encodes CASSQITGGNTIYF.

This sequence joins TRBV7-9 and TRBJ2-4, with D possibly being TRBD1 (6 bases). The CDR3 covers 15 residues. V gave up 4 bases and J gave up 0 bases, with 10 bases separating them. CDR1 and CDR2 (germline): SEHNR, FQNEAQ (reference sequence). The CDR3 nucleotides read TGTGCCAGCAGCTCCTGGACAGTAGCCAAAAACATTCAGTACTTC. Translated, it gives CASSSWTVAKNIQYF.

V and J are TRBV14 and TRBJ2-7; tentatively, D is TRBD2 (6 bases). This CDR3 is 14 amino acids long. Looked up from germline, CDR1 is SGHDN and CDR2 is FVKESK. V lost 3 bases and J 3 bases, leaving 12 bases between the germline ends. The CDR3 spells CASSQREGDYEQYF. The DNA of the CDR3 is TGTGCCAGCAGCCAGCGGGAAGGGGACTACGAGCAGTACTTC.

This chain connects TRBV2 to TRBJ2-7, with 9 nucleotides matching TRBD2. Germline CDR1 is SNHLY and CDR2 is FYNNEI. The CDR3 runs to 15 residues. After removal of 3 bases from V and 6 bases from J, the junction contained 9 bases not matched to a gene. The CDR3 spells CASSEGTSFSPEQYF. The CDR3 DNA sequence: TGTGCCAGCAGTGAGGGGACTAGCTTCTCCCCCGAGCAGTACTTC.

This rearrangement joins TRBV19 to TRBJ2-2; weak D call: TRBD1 (6 bases). Germline lookup yields CDR1 LNHDA and CDR2 SQIVND (reference sequence). CDR3 size: 16 residues. V lost 6 bases and J lost 6, with 20 bases in between. In nucleotides, the CDR3 is TGTGCCAGTAGATTACCTGCAGGGGCAGGGGCCGGGGAGCTGTTTTTT. Its protein product is CASRLPAGAGAGELFF. The entire variable domain, with the rest obtained from reference TRBV19 and TRBJ2-2, is as follows: DGGITQSPKYLFRKEGQNVTLSCEQNLNHDAMYWYRQDPGQGLRLIYYSQIVNDFQKGDIAEGYSVSREKKESFPLTVTSAQKNPTAFYLCASRLPAGAGAGELFFGEGSRLTVL.

The chain is built from TRBV11-3 and TRBJ2-3; 9 nucleotides agree with TRBD2. The V gene end was trimmed by 3 bases and the J gene end by 0 bases; junction bases not matched to a gene: 16. This CDR3 has 20 amino acids. The V gene's germline CDR1 is SGHNT and CDR2 YENEEA. This CDR3 is CASSFALSSGTSPSTDTQYF. The CDR3, as DNA: TGTGCCAGCAGCTTTGCCCTATCATCCGGGACTAGCCCTAGCACAGATACGCAGTATTTT. Filled out from reference TRBV11-3 and TRBJ2-3, the complete variable domain reads EAGVVQSPRYKIIEKKQPVAFWCNPISGHNTLYWYLQNLGQGPELLIRYENEEAVDDSQLPKDRFSAERLKGVDSTLKIQPAELGDSAVYLCASSFALSSGTSPSTDTQYFGPGTRLTVL.

V gene TRBV5-5 combines with J gene TRBJ2-2, with a possible D match to TRBD1 (6 bases). The germline V gene has CDR1 SGHKS and CDR2 YYEKEE (reference sequence). The CDR3 spans 16 residues. V lost 3 bases and J lost 6, with 18 bases in between. CDR3 region: CASSSPRTVFAGELFF. The CDR3 nucleotides read TGTGCCAGCAGCTCTCCCAGGACAGTCTTCGCCGGGGAGCTGTTTTTT.

This sequence joins TRBV24-1 and TRBJ2-5; 11 bases align to TRBD2. Germline-derived CDR1 and CDR2 are KGHDR and SFDVKD. The trim removed 4 bases at V and 5 bases at J, leaving 8 bases unmatched. CDR3 length equals 16 residues. DNA for the CDR3: TGTGCCACCAGTGAAGGTAGCGGGAGGGCCGGGGAGACCCAGTACTTC. Residues: CATSEGSGRAGETQYF.

This chain connects TRBV5-1 to TRBJ2-3; 12 bases match TRBD2. Germline CDR1 reads SGHRS; CDR2 reads YFSETQ. The CDR3 spans 15 residues. Trimming took 6 bases from V and 5 from J; bases not matched to a gene: 7. CDR3 in amino acids: CASTLRLAGVDTQYF. The DNA of the CDR3 is TGCGCCAGCACCCTTCGACTAGCGGGAGTAGATACGCAGTATTTT.

The gene calls are TRBV24-1 and TRBJ2-1; possible D gene TRBD2, 5 bases. This CDR3 is built from 13 residues. Trimming left V 5 bases short and J 7 bases short, with 11 bases between. Germline values: CDR1 KGHDR, CDR2 SFDVKD. CDR3: CATSGEGSNEQFF. Written as DNA, the CDR3 is TGTGCCACCAGTGGAGAGGGATCAAATGAGCAGTTCTTC.

This chain joins TRBV27 and TRBJ1-5, with 10 bases lining up with TRBD1. Germline CDR1 reads MNHEY; CDR2 reads SMNVEV (reference sequence). V lost 0 bases, J lost 4 bases, and 6 bases stayed unmatched. CDR3 length: 17 residues. Written as DNA, the CDR3 is TGTGCCAGCAGTTTATCGCCAGGACAGGGGGGGAATCAGCCCCAGCATTTT. Translating it yields CASSLSPGQGGNQPQHF.

V is TRBV5-1 and J is TRBJ2-3; 8 bases are shared with TRBD2. With V trimmed by 7 bases and J by 0 bases, 4 bases remained unmatched. The CDR3 is made up of 14 amino acids. Germline lookup yields CDR1 SGHRS and CDR2 YFSETQ. The CDR3 is CASGRGDSTDTQYF. DNA of the CDR3: TGCGCCAGCGGGCGGGGGGATAGCACAGATACGCAGTATTTT.

The V call is TRBV18, the J call TRBJ1-1; D call uncertain. The CDR3 is 14 amino acids. The germline V gene encodes CDR1 KGHSH and CDR2 LQKENI. Trimming took off 3 bases at V and 1 base at J, with 9 bases between the two ends. CDR3 in amino acids: CASSPGMRNTEAFF. CDR3 DNA: TGTGCCAGCTCACCCGGGATGAGGAACACTGAAGCTTTCTTT.

The chain links TRBV5-6 to TRBJ1-3; D not resolved. The CDR3 is 14 amino acids. CDR1 and CDR2 from the germline V gene are SGHDT and YYEEEE. Trimming removed 0 bases from V and 0 bases from J, with 4 bases in between. CDR3 region: CASSLGASGNTIYF. As DNA, the CDR3 is TGTGCCAGCAGCTTGGGGGCCTCTGGAAACACCATATATTTT.

DNA for the CDR3: TGTGCCAGCAGTTTAGGGCAATCGAACACTGAAGCTTTCTTT. Amino acids: CASSLGQSNTEAFF. The chain combines TRBV28 with TRBJ1-1, with D unresolved. V lost 2 bases, J lost 1 base, and 8 bases lay in between. CDR1 and CDR2 from the germline V gene are MDHEN and SYDVKM. This CDR3 contains 14 residues. Variable domain in full (rest from reference TRBV28 and TRBJ1-1): DVKVTQSSRYLVKRTGEKVFLECVQDMDHENMFWYRQDPGLGLRLIYFSYDVKMKEKGDIPEGYSVSREKKERFSLILESASTNQTSMYLCASSLGQSNTEAFFGQGTRLTVV.